This TCR beta chain was identified during a study of low-dose radiotherapy and immunotherapy resistance in tumors. Overall study: A dose of 0.5 Gy per fraction was delivered to Cohort 1 every 2 weeks, for a total of 6.5 Gy. Ipilimumab 1 mg/kg every six weeks, together with nivolumab 240 mg every two weeks, was given intravenously to patients. Individuals in Cohort 2 had 1 Gy per fraction every two weeks, adding up to 13 Gy over 26 weeks.

Time point denoted: after trial treatment. Treatment: LDRT plus nivolumab, ipilimumab, low-dose cyclophosphamide and aspirin (RACIN trial). Primers used for first-strand cDNA, a TRAV- and TRBV-specific set, covered both alpha and beta chains. Amplification, which lasted around 21 PCR cycles, used a constant-region primer and V-primer adapter to amplify TCRs. The mRNA that was isolated underwent amplification by in vitro transcription. One entry per CDR3 protein results from TCRdb running MiXCR on the reads. The sample yields roughly 38,000 distinct CDR3 sequences, less than 25% seen once. By sample fraction, this clonotype is medium-sized (0.01 to 0.1%). The source of this sequence is a female donor with ovarian cancer. The sample in question was PBMCs, obtained after low-dose radiotherapy plus immunotherapy.

The CDR3 nucleotides read TGTGCCAGCAGCTTGGCTACCGGGGCCAACGTCCTGACTTTC. Amino acids: CASSLATGANVLTF. The chain links TRBV5-4 to TRBJ2-6; no definite D call. V gave up 0 bases and J gave up 4 bases, with 5 bases separating them. Germline assignment: CDR1 SGHNT and CDR2 YYREEE (reference sequence). The CDR3 has 14 residues.